This TCR beta chain was recorded in a study of CD8+CD57+ T cells in acquired aplastic anemia. This CDR3 is built from 18 residues. CDR1 and CDR2 from the germline V gene are SGHAT and FQDESV (reference sequence). V was pared by 4 bases and J by 1 base, with 8 bases of the junction left unmatched. It was patients with CD8+CD57+ cell expansion by flow cytometry who were chosen for sequencing. It was genomic DNA that served as the template for profiling TCR beta VDJ and CDR3. TCRdb re-called the reads with MiXCR, one entry per CDR3 protein. The sample shows around 430,000 distinct CDR3 sequences, less than 35% of them seen only once.

V gene TRBV11-1 combines with J gene TRBJ2-6, with 9 bases aligning to TRBD1. This clonotype was obtained from a human donor with aplastic anemia. Sequenced material: sorted CD4+, CD8+, or CD8+CD57+ T cells (not recorded which) from PBMCs. The CDR3 DNA reads as TGTGCCAGCAGCTGGGGACAGGGTGGTTTGTCTGGGGCCAACGTCCTGACTTTC. Protein: CASSWGQGGLSGANVLTF.